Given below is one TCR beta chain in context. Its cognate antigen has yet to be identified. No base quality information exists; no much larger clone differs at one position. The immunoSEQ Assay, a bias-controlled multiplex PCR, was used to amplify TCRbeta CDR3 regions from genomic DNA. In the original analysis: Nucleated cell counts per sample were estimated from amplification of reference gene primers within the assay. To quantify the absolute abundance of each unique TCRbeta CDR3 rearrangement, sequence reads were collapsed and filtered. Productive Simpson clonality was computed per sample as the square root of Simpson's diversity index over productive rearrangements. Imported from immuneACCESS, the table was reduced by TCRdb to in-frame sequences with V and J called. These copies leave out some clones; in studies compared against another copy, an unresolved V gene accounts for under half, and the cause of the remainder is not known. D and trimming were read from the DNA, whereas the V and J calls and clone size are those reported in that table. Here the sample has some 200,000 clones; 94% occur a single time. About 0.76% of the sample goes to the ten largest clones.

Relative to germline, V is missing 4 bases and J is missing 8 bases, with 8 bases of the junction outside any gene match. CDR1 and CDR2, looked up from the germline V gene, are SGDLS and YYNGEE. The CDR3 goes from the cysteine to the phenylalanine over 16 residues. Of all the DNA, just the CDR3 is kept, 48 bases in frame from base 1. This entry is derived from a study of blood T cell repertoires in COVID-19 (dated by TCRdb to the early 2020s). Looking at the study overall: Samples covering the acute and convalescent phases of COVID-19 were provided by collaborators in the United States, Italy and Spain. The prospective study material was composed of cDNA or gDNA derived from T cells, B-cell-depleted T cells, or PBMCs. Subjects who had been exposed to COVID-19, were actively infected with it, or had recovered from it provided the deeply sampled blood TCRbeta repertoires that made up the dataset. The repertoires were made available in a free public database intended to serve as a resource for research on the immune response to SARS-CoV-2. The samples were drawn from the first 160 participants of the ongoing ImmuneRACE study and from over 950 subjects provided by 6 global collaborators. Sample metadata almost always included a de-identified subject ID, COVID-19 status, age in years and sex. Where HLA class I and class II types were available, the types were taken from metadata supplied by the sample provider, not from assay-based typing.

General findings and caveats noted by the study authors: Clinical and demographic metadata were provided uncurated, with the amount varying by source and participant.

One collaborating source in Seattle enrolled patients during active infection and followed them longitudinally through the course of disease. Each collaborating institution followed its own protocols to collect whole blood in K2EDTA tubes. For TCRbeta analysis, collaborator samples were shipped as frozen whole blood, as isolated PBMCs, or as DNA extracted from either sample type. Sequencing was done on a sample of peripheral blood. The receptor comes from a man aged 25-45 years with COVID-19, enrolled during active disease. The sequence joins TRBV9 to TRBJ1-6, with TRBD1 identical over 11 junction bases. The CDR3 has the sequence CASSTSGQGGDSPLHF. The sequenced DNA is TGTGCCAGCAGCACGTCGGGACAGGGGGGAGATTCACCCCTCCACTTT. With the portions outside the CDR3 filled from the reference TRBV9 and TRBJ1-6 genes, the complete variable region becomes DSGVTQTPKHLITATGQRVTLRCSPRSGDLSVYWYQQSLDQGLQFLIQYYNGEERAKGNILERFSAQQFPDLHSELNLSSLELGDSALYFCASSTSGQGGDSPLHFGNGTRLTVT.